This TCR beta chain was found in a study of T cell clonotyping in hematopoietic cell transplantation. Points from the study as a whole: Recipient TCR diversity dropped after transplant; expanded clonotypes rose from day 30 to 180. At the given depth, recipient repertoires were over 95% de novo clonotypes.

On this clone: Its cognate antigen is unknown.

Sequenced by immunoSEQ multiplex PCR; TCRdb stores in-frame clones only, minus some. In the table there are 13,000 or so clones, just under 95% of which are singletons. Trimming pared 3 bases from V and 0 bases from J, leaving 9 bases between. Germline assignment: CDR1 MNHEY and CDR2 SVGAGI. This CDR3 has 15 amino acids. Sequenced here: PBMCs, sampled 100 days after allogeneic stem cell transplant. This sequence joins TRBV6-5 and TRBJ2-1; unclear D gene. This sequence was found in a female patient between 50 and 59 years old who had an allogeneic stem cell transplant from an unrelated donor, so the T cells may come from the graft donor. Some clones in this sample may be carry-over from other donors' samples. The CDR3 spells CASSYQLSSYNEQFF. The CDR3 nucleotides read TGTGCCAGCAGTTATCAGCTAAGCTCCTACAATGAGCAGTTCTTC.